This TCR beta chain was documented in a study of human CD8 memory T cell subsets. TCR beta libraries were made by UMI-labeled 5' RACE. TCRdb re-called the 5' RACE reads and gives one entry per CDR3 protein, without DNA. The sample table includes 6,500 to 9,000 distinct CDR3 sequences. This CDR3 is 15 amino acids long. Germline loops: CDR1 LNHDA, CDR2 SQIVND (reference sequence). V is TRBV19 and J is TRBJ2-1; there is no DNA to check the TCRdb D call of TRBD1. The receptor was derived from a human donor in good health. Sequenced: CD8+ T cells from PBMCs. This CDR3 is CASSQRTQSYNEQFF. Variable domain in full (rest from reference TRBV19 and TRBJ2-1): DGGITQSPKYLFRKEGQNVTLSCEQNLNHDAMYWYRQDPGQGLRLIYYSQIVNDFQKGDIAEGYSVSREKKESFPLTVTSAQKNPTAFYLCASSQRTQSYNEQFFGPGTRLTVL.